This T cell receptor beta chain was captured in a study of vaccination effects on CD4 cells after COVID-19 (dated by TCRdb to between 2021 and 2024). General notes on the study: Post-vaccine samples across the study were collected a median of 72 days after the second dose, with a range of 14 to 241. The study compared SARS-CoV-2 spike-specific CD4+ TCR repertoires before and after mRNA vaccination in COVID-19 convalescent patients and infection-naive vaccine recipients. Altogether, roughly 10 COVID-19 convalescent patients and a few SARS-CoV-2-naive healthy vaccine recipients made up the full study. Cultures from other donors in the study were sequenced with the Oncomine TCR Beta short-read assay on an Illumina iSeq 100.

The library was obtained by the immunoSEQ multiplex PCR assay. DNA from the cultured and isolated CD4+ T cells underwent TCR beta CDR3 sequencing. On the study's bioinformatics: Non-productive TCR sequences were discarded, and reads were trimmed to the CDR3 region, with only CDR3s of 7 or more amino acids retained. The MANAFEST web app was used to pick out antigen-specific clonotypes by comparing their expansion in peptide wells with that in reference cultures. For clones to be considered positive, expansion at FDR<0.05 versus reference and all other wells, an odds ratio above 5, and a frequency above 0.1% in two replicate wells were required. Cross-reactive clonotypes were defined as significantly expanded in SARS-CoV-2 spike wells and in at least one common cold coronavirus spike condition. Levenshtein distance calculated with the stringdist R package was used to assess CDR3 similarity, and unrooted trees were constructed with ape in R 3.6.1. TCRdb obtained this table from immuneACCESS and retained in-frame rearrangements with V and J assigned. These tables miss some clones; where compared with another copy, unresolved V genes account for less than half of the shortfall, and the remainder is unexplained. V, J and clone size derive from that table, while D and trimming were established from the DNA sequence. The sample table contains about 35,000 clones; only one count was recorded for around 80% of them. 1.5% of the sample is held by the ten biggest clonotypes.

In the ViraFEST assay, PBMC were stimulated with viral peptide pools, and antigen-specific CD4+ T cell clonotypes were then identified by expansion using TCR sequencing. After less than eleven days of culture, CD4+ T cells were isolated with the EasySep CD4+ T cell isolation kit. Two doses of either the BNT162b2 or the mRNA-1273 mRNA SARS-CoV-2 vaccine were administered to participants. Healthy vaccine recipients had no prior SARS-CoV-2 infection, confirmed by negative nucleocapsid antibodies before and after vaccination. About 2.2 million PBMC per well were cultured in IMDM with about 5.4% human AB serum, 10 IU/ml IL-2 and gentamicin, plus 10 ug/ml peptides. On days 3 and 7, half of the culture medium was replaced with fresh IL-2-containing medium. Unless otherwise noted, each peptide stimulation condition was cultured in triplicate wells. Using Ficoll-Paque Plus gradient centrifugation, PBMC were separated from whole blood and then either used fresh or cryopreserved at -140C. The spike proteins of SARS-CoV-2 and of the common cold coronaviruses HCoV-NL63, HCoV-OC43 and HCoV-229E were spanned by overlapping peptide pools. The QIAamp micro DNA kit was used to extract genomic DNA from the cultured CD4+ T cells.

The CDR3 runs 13 amino acids, cysteine and phenylalanine included. Here the CDR3 DNA is all that survives: 39 bases in frame from base 1. Reading the germline V gene gives CDR1 SGHTA and CDR2 FQGTGA. V is clipped by 4 bases and J by 4 bases, and the sequence between their germline boundaries is 8 bases long. In the case of this clone: Its antigen is not yet known. No much larger clone is present one base from it, and per-base qualities are unavailable.

Study-level results and caveats: The study was limited by a small number of convalescent patients, and early post-infection timepoints were lacking. Among healthy vaccine recipients, nearly all vaccine-induced clones were SARS-CoV-2 mono-reactive, and only 1 of 255 was cross-reactive with common cold coronaviruses. Marked clonal contraction was observed in both infection-induced and vaccine-induced clones at late post-vaccination timepoints, consistent with waning T cell responses.

Here the chain combines TRBV7-3 and TRBJ1-5; no confident D gene assignment can be made. The clonotype comes from a human donor who received a COVID-19 vaccine. Some clones in this sample may be carry-over from other donors' samples. Sequencing was performed on CD4+ T cells from PBMCs cultured with HCoV-NL63 spike peptides, taken after COVID-19 vaccination. In the paper's terms, the cell subset or site label means: HCoV-NL63 spike overlapping peptide pool stimulation. The sequenced DNA: TGTGCCAGCAGCTCCACAAGTAATCAGCCCCAGCATTTT. Its amino acids are CASSSTSNQPQHF.